Described below is a single T cell receptor (beta chain) sequence and its context. Its specificity is unknown. The CDR3 sequence is 15 residues long. CDR1 is SGHTA and CDR2 is FQGNSA in the germline V gene. V dropped 5 bases and J dropped 3; count of bases not matched to a gene: 8. Averaging about 116 mL, one heparinised blood draw was given by each donor. Sequencing targeted expressed TCRB transcripts, as all isolated RNA had been reverse transcribed. Sequencing was performed with immunoSEQ multiplex PCR; in TCRdb, only in-frame clones are kept and a portion is missing. In the table there are about 360,000 clones, over 10% of which are singletons. This record belongs to a study of beta chain features in type 1 diabetes. Notes on the study in general: cDNA-based sequencing might over-represent cells highly expressing TCR. Patients and controls would be equally affected if PCR favored shorter templates. Researchers reported that naive, central memory and Treg TCRB repertoires appeared more similar in patients than in healthy donors.

V is TRBV7-2 and J is TRBJ2-7; 9 nucleotides agree with TRBD1. Sequencing was done on a sample of naive CD4+ T cells from blood. The receptor was isolated from a man aged 18 to 35 in good health. DNA of the CDR3: TGTGCCAGCAGCATAGGACAGGGGATGGGCTACGAGCAGTACTTC. This encodes CASSIGQGMGYEQYF.